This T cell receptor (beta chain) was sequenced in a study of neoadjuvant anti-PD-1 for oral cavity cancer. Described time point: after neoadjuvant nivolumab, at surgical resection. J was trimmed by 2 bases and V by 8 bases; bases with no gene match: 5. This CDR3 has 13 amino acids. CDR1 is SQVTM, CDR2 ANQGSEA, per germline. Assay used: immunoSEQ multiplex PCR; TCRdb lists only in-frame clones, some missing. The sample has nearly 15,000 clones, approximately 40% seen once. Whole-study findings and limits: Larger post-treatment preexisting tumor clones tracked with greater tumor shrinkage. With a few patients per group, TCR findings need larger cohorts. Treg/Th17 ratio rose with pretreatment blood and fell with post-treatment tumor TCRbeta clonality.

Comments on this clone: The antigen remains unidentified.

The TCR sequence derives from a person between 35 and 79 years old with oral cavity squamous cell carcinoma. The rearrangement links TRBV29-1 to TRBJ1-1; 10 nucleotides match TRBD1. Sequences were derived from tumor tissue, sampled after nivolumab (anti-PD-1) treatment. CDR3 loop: CSLRTGGNTEAFF. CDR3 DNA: TGCAGCCTCCGGACAGGGGGAAACACTGAAGCTTTCTTT.